This T cell receptor (beta chain) was identified during a study of blood T cell repertoires in COVID-19. Germline loops: CDR1 SGHAT, CDR2 FQNNGV. The length of the CDR3 is 16 residues. The V end was cut by 3 bases, the J end by 2 bases, with 14 bases between. As handled by the study authors: For nucleated cells, counts were estimated from reference gene primer amplification. Clones were read by immunoSEQ multiplex PCR, and TCRdb kept only the in-frame ones, dropping some. V and J calls and clone size are copied from that table; D and trimming were computed from the DNA. Here the sample spans roughly 150,000 clones, around 81% being singletons.

The sequencing input was peripheral blood. The V call is TRBV11-2, the J call TRBJ1-3; D not certain. This sequence originates from a man aged 60-69 years with active or convalescent COVID-19. The CDR3 coding sequence is TGTGCCAGCAGCTTCCATTCAAACTCCCCTGGAAACACCATATATTTT. Translated: CASSFHSNSPGNTIYF.